These 24 T cell receptor beta chains originate from one sample sequenced in a study of control samples from healthy donors and cancer patients (TCRdb year 2020). To prepare the library, the immunoSEQ multiplex PCR assay was applied. As stored in TCRdb, this immuneACCESS dataset retains in-frame rearrangements with V and J assigned. A fraction of the clones does not appear; measured against another copy, unresolved V genes explain less than half of the discrepancy, and the remainder lacks a known reason. Counted in this sample were 150,000 to 200,000 clones; about 91% of them appeared once. Just over 2% of the sample is held by the ten biggest clonotypes. Source material: blood. The receptors originated from a middle-aged woman in good health.

This chain joins TRBV20-1 and TRBJ2-3; D is uncertain. V was clipped by 3 bases and J by 3 bases, with 10 bases between them. The CDR3 covers 13 residues. Germline V gives CDR1 DFQATT, CDR2 SNEGSKA (reference sequence). CDR3 nucleotides: TGCAGTGCTAGTGAATACTTGACAGATACGCAGTATTTT. Translation gives CSASEYLTDTQYF.

The J gene is TRBJ2-3, the V gene TRBV7-9, with 8 bases fitting TRBD2. V gave up 5 bases and J gave up 8 bases; unmatched junction bases: 18. The CDR3 runs to 17 residues. Germline CDR1 reads SEHNR; CDR2 reads FQNEAQ (reference sequence). The CDR3 DNA reads as TGTGCCAGCAGCCGCAACGCGGGGGGCGACGGCCTGGGTACGCAGTATTTT. Translating it yields CASSRNAGGDGLGTQYF.

The CDR3 sequence: CASSLTLAGTLYTDTQYF. The CDR3 DNA follows: TGCGCCAGCAGCTTGACCCTAGCGGGGACTCTCTACACAGATACGCAGTATTTT. V and J are TRBV5-1 and TRBJ2-3, with TRBD2 matching over 9 bases. Germline V gene lookup returns CDR1 SGHRS and CDR2 YFSETQ. This CDR3 has 18 residues. J lost 2 bases, V lost 1 base, and 11 bases had no gene match.

The chain has TRBV7-6 and TRBJ2-3, with 8 bases fitting TRBD1. The CDR3 spans 16 residues. Germline CDR1 reads SGHVS; CDR2 reads FNYEAQ. With 1 base clipped from V and 6 bases from J, the junction kept 9 bases outside the gene matches. CDR3 protein: CASSLGLQGVKDTQYF. The CDR3, as DNA: TGTGCCAGCAGCTTAGGCCTACAGGGGGTGAAGGATACGCAGTATTTT. The full variable domain, with the rest looked up from reference TRBV7-6 and TRBJ2-3, is GAGVSQSPRYKVTKRGQDVALRCDPISGHVSLYWYRQALGQGPEFLTYFNYEAQQDKSGLPNDRFSAERPEGSISTLTIQRTEQRDSAMYRCASSLGLQGVKDTQYFGPGTRLTVL.

V is TRBV28 and J is TRBJ2-7; a possible D gene is TRBD2 (7 bases). The CDR3 is 14 amino acids. Germline CDR1 MDHEN, CDR2 SYDVKM. The ends were cut back, 6 bases at V and 7 bases at J, with 19 bases in the middle. CDR3 DNA: TGTGCCAGCAGCCCCTTGGGGGGGGCCGAAGAGCAGTACTTC. Its protein is CASSPLGGAEEQYF.

The chain recombines TRBV6-5 with TRBJ1-5; tentatively, D is TRBD1 (6 bases). Germline lookup yields CDR1 MNHEY and CDR2 SVGAGI. This CDR3 has 15 amino acids. V was clipped by 7 bases and J by 1 base, with 14 bases between them. In nucleotides, the CDR3 is TGTGCCAGCAAAACAGGGCCGACGAGCAATCAGCCCCAGCATTTT. Translated, it gives CASKTGPTSNQPQHF.

V is TRBV10-2 and J is TRBJ1-1, with TRBD1 as a possible D gene (5 bases). The CDR3 consists of 13 residues. The ends were cut back, 5 bases at V and 4 bases at J, with 11 bases in the middle. Germline CDR1 WSHSY, CDR2 SAAADI. The CDR3 region has the DNA TGCGCCAGCAGTAGACCAGGGTCCACTGAAGCTTTCTTT. Protein: CASSRPGSTEAFF.

The CDR3 protein is CASSARSQGTGKYQPQHF. As DNA, the CDR3 is TGTGCCAGTAGTGCGCGCTCGCAGGGGACAGGGAAGTATCAGCCCCAGCATTTT. The chain carries TRBV19 and TRBJ1-5; TRBD1 aligns across 9 bases. From germline, CDR1 is LNHDA and CDR2 SQIVND (reference sequence). Losses at the gene ends were 5 bases for V and 5 bases for J; bases not matched to a gene: 16. The CDR3 totals 18 residues.

This clone has only a few counts. This chain joins TRBV15 and TRBJ2-7; D might be TRBD2 (5 bases). Germline assignment: CDR1 LNHNV and CDR2 YYDKDF (reference sequence). V was clipped by 0 bases and J by 4 bases, with 7 bases between them. The CDR3 has 13 residues. The CDR3 DNA follows: TGTGCCACCAGCAGAGATCGGGGATACGAGCAGTACTTC. This gives the protein CATSRDRGYEQYF.

This clone occurred once. The chain joins TRBV6-5 to TRBJ1-2; D is possibly TRBD1 (6 bases). The CDR3 has 12 amino acids. Germline values: CDR1 MNHEY, CDR2 SVGAGI. The V end lost 7 bases, the J end lost 5 bases, and 11 bases lay between the germline ends. Written as DNA, the CDR3 is TGTGCCAGCAAGGGGGGCCGGTATGGCTACACCTTC. Translating gives CASKGGRYGYTF.

The V gene is TRBV5-1, the J gene TRBJ2-1, with 8 bases matching TRBD2. CDR3 size: 15 residues. After removal of 2 bases from V and 2 bases from J, the junction contained 3 bases not matched to a gene. Germline values: CDR1 SGHRS, CDR2 YFSETQ. The CDR3 loop is CASSFGGGPYNEQFF. CDR3 bases: TGCGCCAGCAGCTTCGGCGGGGGGCCCTACAATGAGCAGTTCTTC.

CDR3 region: CASKTGAYNEQFF. CDR3 bases: TGCGCCAGCAAAACAGGCGCCTACAATGAGCAGTTCTTC. The chain recombines TRBV5-1 with TRBJ2-1, with D perhaps matching TRBD1 (5 bases). Germline CDR1 reads SGHRS; CDR2 reads YFSETQ. CDR3 length equals 13 residues. V was shortened by 6 bases and J by 2 bases, with 9 bases between the two germline ends. Using reference TRBV5-1 and TRBJ2-1 for the parts outside the CDR3, the full variable domain is KAGVTQTPRYLIKTRGQQVTLSCSPISGHRSVSWYQQTPGQGLQFLFEYFSETQRNKGNFPGRFSGRQFSNSRSEMNVSTLELGDSALYLCASKTGAYNEQFFGPGTRLTVL.

J is TRBJ2-5 and V is TRBV19, with 15 bases matching TRBD2. Germline V lookup: CDR1 LNHDA, CDR2 SQIVND (reference sequence). Trimming cost V 4 bases and J 1 base; bases outside gene matches: 4. CDR3 length: 17 amino acids. CDR3 sequence (DNA): TGTGCCAGTAGTACCCCGGGACTAGCGGGGGGCCAAGAGACCCAGTACTTC. Protein sequence: CASSTPGLAGGQETQYF.

J is TRBJ2-2 and V is TRBV7-9; possibly TRBD2 for D (5 bases). V shed 4 bases and J shed 2 bases, with 17 bases lying between them. Germline V gene lookup returns CDR1 SEHNR and CDR2 FQNEAQ (reference sequence). The CDR3 sequence is 17 residues long. CDR3 coding DNA: TGTGCCAGCAGCTCCGCGCGGGTTACCCTAAACACCGGGGAGCTGTTTTTT. Amino acid sequence: CASSSARVTLNTGELFF. Together with reference TRBV7-9 and TRBJ2-2, the CDR3 gives the full variable domain: DTGVSQNPRHKITKRGQNVTFRCDPISEHNRLYWYRQTLGQGPEFLTYFQNEAQLEKSRLLSDRFSAERPKGSFSTLEIQRTEQGDSAMYLCASSSARVTLNTGELFFGEGSRLTVL.

This clone was recorded a few times. The gene calls are TRBV7-2 and TRBJ2-5; D might be TRBD1 (7 bases). The CDR3 sequence is 17 residues long. The V gene lost 1 base and the J gene lost 3 bases, with 18 bases spanning the gap. Germline CDR1 is SGHTA and CDR2 is FQGNSA. The CDR3 region is CASSLVSGGQGEETQYF. In DNA, the CDR3 is TGTGCCAGCAGCTTAGTGTCCGGGGGTCAGGGGGAAGAGACCCAGTACTTC.

This clone was seen once. CDR3 DNA sequence: TGTGCCAGTAGTCCCTCCGGGAGGGTCTCGGAGACCCAGTACTTC. Amino acids: CASSPSGRVSETQYF. This sequence joins TRBV19 and TRBJ2-5, with 8 bases that match TRBD2. Trimming cost V 5 bases and J 5 bases; bases outside gene matches: 10. Germline loops: CDR1 LNHDA, CDR2 SQIVND (reference sequence). CDR3 length: 15 amino acids. The full variable domain, rest sourced from reference TRBV19 and TRBJ2-5, is DGGITQSPKYLFRKEGQNVTLSCEQNLNHDAMYWYRQDPGQGLRLIYYSQIVNDFQKGDIAEGYSVSREKKESFPLTVTSAQKNPTAFYLCASSPSGRVSETQYFGPGTRLLVL.

Only a few counts were recorded for this clone. The rearrangement uses TRBV5-1 and TRBJ1-4, with D unclear. The germline V and J ends were trimmed by 4 bases and 7 bases, with 20 bases remaining between them. The CDR3 runs to 16 residues. Germline CDR1 reads SGHRS; CDR2 reads YFSETQ. The CDR3 nucleotides read TGCGCCAGCAGCCACACGAGTCGGGATTTGGGTGAAAAACTGTTTTTT. This encodes CASSHTSRDLGEKLFF. The full variable domain, rest sourced from reference TRBV5-1 and TRBJ1-4, is KAGVTQTPRYLIKTRGQQVTLSCSPISGHRSVSWYQQTPGQGLQFLFEYFSETQRNKGNFPGRFSGRQFSNSRSEMNVSTLELGDSALYLCASSHTSRDLGEKLFFGSGTQLSVL.

The rearrangement uses TRBV7-9 and TRBJ2-2, with D tentatively TRBD2 (6 bases). From germline, CDR1 is SEHNR and CDR2 FQNEAQ (reference sequence). The CDR3 contains 15 residues. V lost 3 bases, J lost 0 bases, and 8 bases lay in between. Here the CDR3 DNA reads TGTGCCAGCAGCTTGGGGGAGGCGAACACCGGGGAGCTGTTTTTT. Translation gives CASSLGEANTGELFF.

The V and J genes are TRBV9 and TRBJ2-7; possibly TRBD1 for D (5 bases). Germline V gene lookup returns CDR1 SGDLS and CDR2 YYNGEE. V lost 0 bases to trimming and J lost 7 bases, with 11 bases between them. The CDR3 spans 13 residues. CDR3 protein: CASSVDPGFEQYF. CDR3 bases: TGTGCCAGCAGCGTAGACCCAGGGTTTGAGCAGTACTTC.

This clone was recorded only once. V gene TRBV27 combines with J gene TRBJ1-6, with a weak D call TRBD1 (6 bases). The CDR3 has 16 residues. CDR1 and CDR2 from the germline V gene are MNHEY and SMNVEV (reference sequence). Trimming took off 1 base at V and 8 bases at J, with 15 bases between the two ends. The CDR3 DNA sequence: TGTGCCAGCAGTTTATACCCAGGGGAGGGATATTCACCCCTCCACTTT. Residues: CASSLYPGEGYSPLHF.

The chain is built from TRBV13 and TRBJ2-7; D is ambiguous. Germline values: CDR1 PRHDT, CDR2 FYEKMQ (reference sequence). Trimming shortened V by 1 base and J by 3 bases, and 10 bases separated the two germline ends. The length of the CDR3 is 14 residues. The CDR3 DNA sequence: TGTGCCAGCAGCTTAGCCGGGCATCACTACGAGCAGTACTTC. As protein: CASSLAGHHYEQYF. Looking up the rest from reference TRBV13 and TRBJ2-7 gives the full variable domain: AAGVIQSPRHLIKEKRETATLKCYPIPRHDTVYWYQQGPGQDPQFLISFYEKMQSDKGSIPDRFSAQQFSDYHSELNMSSLELGDSALYFCASSLAGHHYEQYFGPGTRLTVT.

V gene TRBV9 combines with J gene TRBJ1-3; D gene uncertain. The V and J ends lost 4 bases and 0 bases respectively, with 5 bases between them. CDR3 length equals 13 residues. Germline V lookup: CDR1 SGDLS, CDR2 YYNGEE. The CDR3 DNA follows: TGTGCCAGCAGCCCCCTCTCTGGAAACACCATATATTTT. This sequence encodes CASSPLSGNTIYF.

This chain links TRBV6-1 with TRBJ1-6; D gene uncertain. Per germline, CDR1 MNHNS and CDR2 SASEGT. This CDR3 is 18 amino acids long. The germline V and J ends were trimmed by 1 base and 0 bases, with 13 bases remaining between them. The CDR3 loop reads CASSEVSTVSSYNSPLHF. The CDR3 region has the DNA TGTGCCAGCAGTGAAGTGTCGACGGTGAGCTCCTATAATTCACCCCTCCACTTT.

The chain has TRBV6-2 or TRBV6-3 and TRBJ2-7, with a weak D call TRBD2 (5 bases). The length of the CDR3 is 15 residues. V lost 2 bases and J lost 3, with 14 bases in between. Germline lookup yields CDR1 MNHEY and CDR2 SVGEGT. In DNA form, the CDR3 reads TGTGCCAGCAGTTACCTTTCCGGGGTCAACTACGAGCAGTACTTC. It codes for CASSYLSGVNYEQYF.